These T cell receptor beta chains were read from a single sample in a study of OX40 agonist ivuxolimab in advanced cancers. Repertoires were generated with immunoSEQ multiplex PCR, while TCRdb's copy carries only in-frame clones and drops some. The sample has 55,000 to 70,000 clones, 92% seen once. This specimen was CD4+ or CD8+ T cells sorted from blood, taken in a trial of the OX40 agonist ivuxolimab. These receptors all come from an adult with an advanced solid tumor such as melanoma, head and neck, liver or kidney cancer. The CDR3 runs from the conserved cysteine through the conserved F or W. Each record gives: J gene, CDR3 length, D gene, clone size, V gene, CDR3 protein, CDR3 DNA. D genes are given only for firm matches. The listing skips clone size in some rows; elsewhere it reads once, few, many or a size class.

>TRBJ1-2|12|-|-|TRBV6-5
CASSLTGYGYTF
TGTGCCAGCAGCCTGACAGGCTATGGCTACACCTTC
>TRBJ1-1|14|-|once|TRBV5-5
CASSSPQKTNPAFF
TGTGCCAGCAGCTCCCCACAGAAAACGAACCCGGCTTTCTTT
>TRBJ2-1|12|TRBD2|-|TRBV27
CASSLGGLEQFF
TGTGCCAGCAGTTTGGGAGGGTTAGAGCAGTTCTTC
>TRBJ1-2|14|-|-|TRBV7-9
CASSPIGGGEGYTF
TGTGCCAGCAGCCCCATCGGCGGAGGGGAAGGCTACACCTTC
>TRBJ2-2|15|-|-|TRBV13
CASSLVAGNTGELFF
TGTGCCAGCAGCTTAGTCGCGGGTAACACCGGGGAGCTGTTTTTT
>TRBJ2-7|14|-|-|TRBV6-1
CASTLGQMFYEQYF
TGTGCCAGCACCCTAGGACAGATGTTCTACGAGCAGTACTTC
>TRBJ2-7|18|-|-|TRBV7-6
CASSSTGRLPSGHYEQYF
TGTGCCAGCAGCTCTACGGGGCGCCTTCCATCTGGGCACTACGAGCAGTACTTC
>TRBJ1-1|15|-|-|TRBV13
CASSLYGDLNTEAFF
TGTGCCAGCAGCTTATATGGGGACTTGAACACTGAAGCTTTCTTT
>TRBJ1-6|19|-|-|TRBV2
CASSEEVRARGSYNSPLHF
-
>TRBJ1-2|15|-|-|TRBV9
CASSVRQTNVYGYTF
TGTGCCAGCAGCGTAAGGCAGACGAACGTCTATGGCTACACCTTC
>TRBJ1-1|16|-|large|TRBV9
CASSVEDYPLNTEAFF
TGTGCCAGCAGCGTAGAGGATTACCCACTCAACACTGAAGCTTTCTTT
>TRBJ1-4|16|-|-|TRBV7-9
CASSPRRLRGDEKLFF
TGTGCCAGCAGCCCTAGACGGTTGAGGGGGGATGAAAAACTGTTTTTT
>TRBJ2-7|15|-|-|TRBV9
CASSARDGNSYEQYF
TGTGCCAGCAGCGCCCGGGACGGAAATTCCTACGAGCAGTACTTC
>TRBJ2-7|14|-|once|TRBV7-9
CASSPPRDIYEQYF
TGTGCCAGCAGCCCGCCGAGGGACATTTACGAGCAGTACTTC
>TRBJ1-1|13|-|-|TRBV5-1
CASSLALNTEAFF
TGCGCCAGCAGCTTGGCACTGAACACTGAAGCTTTCTTT
>TRBJ1-1|13|-|-|TRBV5-4
CASSLLGAVEAFF
TGTGCCAGCAGCTTGTTGGGGGCGGTTGAAGCTTTCTTT
>TRBJ1-4|14|-|-|TRBV13
CASSLGAINEKLFF
TGTGCCAGCAGCTTAGGGGCCATTAATGAAAAACTGTTTTTT
>TRBJ1-5|16|TRBD1|-|TRBV5-6
CASSLAGGPSNQPQHF
TGTGCCAGCAGCTTGGCAGGGGGGCCTTCCAATCAGCCCCAGCATTTT
>TRBJ2-1|13|-|-|TRBV6-1
CASSEYSYNEQFF
TGTGCCAGCAGTGAATATAGCTACAATGAGCAGTTCTTC
>TRBJ2-1|16|TRBD2|-|TRBV4-1
CASSQDEATSRDEQFF
TGCGCCAGCAGCCAAGACGAGGCGACTAGCAGAGATGAGCAGTTCTTC
>TRBJ2-7|13|-|-|TRBV14
CASSQVAVGEQYF
TGTGCCAGCAGCCAAGTAGCCGTCGGAGAGCAGTACTTC
>TRBJ2-1|12|-|-|TRBV7-6
CASSSPLGLVLF
TGTGCCAGCAGCTCCCCCCTGGGGTTAGTGCTCTTC
>TRBJ2-7|17|-|-|TRBV23-1
CASSLGLPGRDSYEQYF
TGCGCCAGCAGTCTTGGGTTGCCGGGCAGGGACTCTTACGAGCAGTACTTC
>TRBJ2-5|16|-|-|TRBV27
CASRPLPGRSAKTQYF
TGTGCCAGCAGACCACTCCCCGGGCGGTCTGCGAAGACCCAGTACTTC
>TRBJ2-2|14|TRBD1|-|TRBV6-4
CASSDRGHTGELFF
TGTGCCAGCAGTGACAGGGGGCACACCGGGGAGCTGTTTTTT
>TRBJ1-5|15|-|-|TRBV6-5
CASSYYGISGQPQHF
TGTGCCAGCAGTTACTATGGTATTTCGGGTCAGCCCCAGCATTTT
>TRBJ1-4|15|-|-|TRBV2
CAGKELPATNEKLFF
TGTGCCGGAAAGGAGCTTCCTGCAACTAATGAAAAACTGTTTTTT
>TRBJ2-7|14|-|-|TRBV7-2
CASSPMLWGYEQYF
TGTGCCAGCAGCCCGATGCTTTGGGGGTACGAGCAGTACTTC
>TRBJ2-3|17|TRBD2|-|TRBV7-6
CASSLSPAGARTDTQYF
TGTGCCAGCAGCTTAAGTCCAGCGGGGGCGCGCACAGATACGCAGTATTTT